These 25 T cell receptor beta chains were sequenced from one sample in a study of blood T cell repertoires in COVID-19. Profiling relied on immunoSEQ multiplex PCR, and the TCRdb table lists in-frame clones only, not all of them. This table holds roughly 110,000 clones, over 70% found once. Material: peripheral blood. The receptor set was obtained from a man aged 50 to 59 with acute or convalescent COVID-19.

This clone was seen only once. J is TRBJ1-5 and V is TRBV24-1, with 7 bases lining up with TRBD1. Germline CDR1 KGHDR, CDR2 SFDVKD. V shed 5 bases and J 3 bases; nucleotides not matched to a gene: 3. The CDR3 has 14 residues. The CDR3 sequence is CATSGDRDNQPQHF. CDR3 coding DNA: TGTGCCACCAGTGGCGACAGGGACAATCAGCCCCAGCATTTT.

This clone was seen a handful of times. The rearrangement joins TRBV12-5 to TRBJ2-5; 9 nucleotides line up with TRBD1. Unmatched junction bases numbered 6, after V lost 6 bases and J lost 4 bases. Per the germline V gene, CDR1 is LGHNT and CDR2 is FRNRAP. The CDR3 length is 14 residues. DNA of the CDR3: TGTGCTAGTGGCATGGGACAGGGAGGAGAGACCCAGTACTTC. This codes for CASGMGQGGETQYF.

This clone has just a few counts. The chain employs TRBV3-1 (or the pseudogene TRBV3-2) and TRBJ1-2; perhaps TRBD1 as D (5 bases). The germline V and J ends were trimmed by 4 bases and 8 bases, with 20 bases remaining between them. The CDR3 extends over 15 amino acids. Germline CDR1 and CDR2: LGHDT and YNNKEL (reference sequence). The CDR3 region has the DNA TGTGCCAGCAGCCTCCGAGGCGCAGGGCAGGGAGGCTACACCTTC. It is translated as CASSLRGAGQGGYTF.

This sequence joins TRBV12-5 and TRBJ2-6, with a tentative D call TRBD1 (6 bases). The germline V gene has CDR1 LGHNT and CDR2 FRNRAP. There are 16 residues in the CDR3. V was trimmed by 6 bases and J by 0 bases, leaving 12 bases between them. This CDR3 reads CASGPDRPSGANVLTF. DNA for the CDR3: TGTGCTAGTGGCCCAGACAGGCCCTCTGGGGCCAACGTCCTGACTTTC.

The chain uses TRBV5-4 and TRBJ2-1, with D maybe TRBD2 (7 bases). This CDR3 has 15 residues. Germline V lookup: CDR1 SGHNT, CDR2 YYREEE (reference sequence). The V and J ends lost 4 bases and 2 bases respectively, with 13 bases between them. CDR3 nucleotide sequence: TGTGCCAGCAGCCCTAGGGGGGGGACCTACAATGAGCAGTTCTTC. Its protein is CASSPRGGTYNEQFF.

The CDR3 sequence is CASSSTGQGSGYTF. CDR3 in DNA: TGTGCCAGCAGCTCGACGGGGCAGGGGAGTGGCTACACCTTC. This chain connects TRBV9 to TRBJ1-2; possible D gene TRBD1, 6 bases. V was trimmed by 4 bases and J by 7 bases, leaving 17 bases between them. CDR1 is SGDLS and CDR2 is YYNGEE in the germline V gene. This CDR3 has 14 amino acids.

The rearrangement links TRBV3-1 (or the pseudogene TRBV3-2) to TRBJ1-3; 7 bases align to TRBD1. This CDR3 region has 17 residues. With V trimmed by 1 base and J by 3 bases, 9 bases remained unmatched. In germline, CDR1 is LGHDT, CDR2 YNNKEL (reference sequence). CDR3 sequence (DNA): TGTGCCAGCAGCCAAGCAGGGGGTGGGGTGAGTGGAAACACCATATATTTT. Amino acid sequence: CASSQAGGGVSGNTIYF.

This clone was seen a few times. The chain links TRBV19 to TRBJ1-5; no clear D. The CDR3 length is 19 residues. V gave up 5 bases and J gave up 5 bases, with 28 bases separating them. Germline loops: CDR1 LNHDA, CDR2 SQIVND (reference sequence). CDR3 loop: CASSPSGPGVFTIHQPQHF. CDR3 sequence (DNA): TGTGCCAGTAGTCCCTCCGGTCCCGGGGTGTTTACCATTCATCAGCCCCAGCATTTT.

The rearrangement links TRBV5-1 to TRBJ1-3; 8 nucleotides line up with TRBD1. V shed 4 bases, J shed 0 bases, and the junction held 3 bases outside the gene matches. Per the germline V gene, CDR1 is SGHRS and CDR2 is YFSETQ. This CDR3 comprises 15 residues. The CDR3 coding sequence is TGCGCCAGCAGCCCGGGACAGGTCTCTGGAAACACCATATATTTT. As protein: CASSPGQVSGNTIYF.

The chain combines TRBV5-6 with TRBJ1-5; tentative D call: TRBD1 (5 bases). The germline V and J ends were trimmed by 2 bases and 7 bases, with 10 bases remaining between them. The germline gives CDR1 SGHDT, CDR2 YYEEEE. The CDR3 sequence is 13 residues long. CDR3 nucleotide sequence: TGTGCCAGCAGCTTTTGGGGCCGGCAGCCCCAGCATTTT. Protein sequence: CASSFWGRQPQHF.

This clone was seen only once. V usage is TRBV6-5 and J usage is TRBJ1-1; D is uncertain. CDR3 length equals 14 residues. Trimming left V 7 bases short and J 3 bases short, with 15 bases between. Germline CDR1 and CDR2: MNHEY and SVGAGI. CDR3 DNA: TGTGCCAGCACGAGGGCATTGGCGGACACTGAAGCTTTCTTT. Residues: CASTRALADTEAFF.

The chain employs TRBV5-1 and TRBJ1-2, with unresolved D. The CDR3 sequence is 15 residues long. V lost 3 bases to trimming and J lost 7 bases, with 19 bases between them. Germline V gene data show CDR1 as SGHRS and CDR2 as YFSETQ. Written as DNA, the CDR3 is TGCGCCAGCAGCTGGTCCCTCCAGAATGCCGCTGGCTACACCTTC. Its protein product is CASSWSLQNAAGYTF.

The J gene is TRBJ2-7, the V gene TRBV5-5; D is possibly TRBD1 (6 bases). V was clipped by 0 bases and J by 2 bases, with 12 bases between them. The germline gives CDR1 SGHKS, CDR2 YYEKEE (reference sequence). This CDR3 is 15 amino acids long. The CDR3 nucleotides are TGTGCCAGCAGCTTGGTCCCAGGGGACACCTACGAGCAGTACTTC. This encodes CASSLVPGDTYEQYF.

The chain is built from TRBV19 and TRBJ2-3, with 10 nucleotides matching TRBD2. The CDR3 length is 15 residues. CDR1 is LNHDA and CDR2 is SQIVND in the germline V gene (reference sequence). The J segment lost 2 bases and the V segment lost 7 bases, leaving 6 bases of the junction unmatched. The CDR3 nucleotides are TGTGCCAGTAAAGAGCGGGGGGGCTACACAGATACGCAGTATTTT. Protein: CASKERGGYTDTQYF.

Here the CDR3 DNA reads TGTGCCAGCAGTTATCAGGGGCTCAATCAGCCCCAGCATTTT. It encodes CASSYQGLNQPQHF. The chain links TRBV6-5 to TRBJ1-5; tentative D call: TRBD1 (6 bases). V was clipped by 3 bases and J by 3 bases, with 9 bases between them. The germline V gene encodes CDR1 MNHEY and CDR2 SVGAGI. This CDR3 region has 14 residues.

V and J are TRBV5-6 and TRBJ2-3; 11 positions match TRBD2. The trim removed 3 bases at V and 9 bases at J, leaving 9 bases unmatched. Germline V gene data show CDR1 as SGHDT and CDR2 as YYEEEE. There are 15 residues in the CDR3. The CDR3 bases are TGTGCCAGCAGCTCCAGACTAGCGGGGCCGTGGACGCAGTATTTT. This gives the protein CASSSRLAGPWTQYF.

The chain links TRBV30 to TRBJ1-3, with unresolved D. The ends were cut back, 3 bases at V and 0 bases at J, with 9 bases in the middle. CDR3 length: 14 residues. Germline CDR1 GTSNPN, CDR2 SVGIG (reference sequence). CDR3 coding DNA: TGTGCCTGGAGCCCAGCGAGCTCTGGAAACACCATATATTTT. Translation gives CAWSPASSGNTIYF.

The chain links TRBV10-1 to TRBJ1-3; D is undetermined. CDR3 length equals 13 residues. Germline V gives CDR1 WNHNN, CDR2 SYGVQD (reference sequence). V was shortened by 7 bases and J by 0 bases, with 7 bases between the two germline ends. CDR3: CASIGSSGNTIYF. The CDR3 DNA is TGCGCCAGCATAGGGAGCTCTGGAAACACCATATATTTT.

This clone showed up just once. CDR3 protein: CASSPRRGETQYF. The CDR3 DNA is TGTGCCAGCTCACCAAGGAGGGGAGAGACCCAGTACTTC. This chain uses TRBV18 with TRBJ2-5, with D tentatively TRBD2 (6 bases). The CDR3 extends over 13 amino acids. Deletions cut 2 bases from V and 4 bases from J, with 8 bases between. Germline assignment: CDR1 KGHSH and CDR2 LQKENI.

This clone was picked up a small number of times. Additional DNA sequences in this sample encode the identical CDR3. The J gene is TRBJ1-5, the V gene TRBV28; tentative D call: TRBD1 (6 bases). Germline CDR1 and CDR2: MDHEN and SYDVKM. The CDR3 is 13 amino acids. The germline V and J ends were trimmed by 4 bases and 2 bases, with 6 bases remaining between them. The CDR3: CASSSGGNQPQHF. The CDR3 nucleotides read TGTGCCAGCAGTTCAGGGGGCAATCAGCCCCAGCATTTT. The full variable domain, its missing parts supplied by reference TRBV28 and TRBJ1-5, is DVKVTQSSRYLVKRTGEKVFLECVQDMDHENMFWYRQDPGLGLRLIYFSYDVKMKEKGDIPEGYSVSREKKERFSLILESASTNQTSMYLCASSSGGNQPQHFGDGTRLSIL.

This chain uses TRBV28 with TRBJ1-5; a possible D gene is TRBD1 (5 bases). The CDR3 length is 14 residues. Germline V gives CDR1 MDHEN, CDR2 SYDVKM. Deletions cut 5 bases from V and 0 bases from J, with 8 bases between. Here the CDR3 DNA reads TGTGCCAGCAGTCCGGGGGGTAGCAATCAGCCCCAGCATTTT. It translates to CASSPGGSNQPQHF.

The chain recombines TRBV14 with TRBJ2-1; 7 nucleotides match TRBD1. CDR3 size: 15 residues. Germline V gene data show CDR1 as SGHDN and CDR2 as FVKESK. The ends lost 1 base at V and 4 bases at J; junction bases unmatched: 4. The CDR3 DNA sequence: TGTGCCAGCAGCCAAGCGGGACAGCTATACAATGAGCAGTTCTTC. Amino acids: CASSQAGQLYNEQFF.

CDR3 loop: CASSIFTDTQYF. CDR3 sequence (DNA): TGTGCCAGCAGCATATTCACAGATACGCAGTATTTT. The V call is TRBV5-6, the J call TRBJ2-3; no clear D gene. The CDR3 length is 12 residues. V shed 4 bases and J shed 2 bases, with 5 bases lying between them. Germline V gives CDR1 SGHDT, CDR2 YYEEEE.

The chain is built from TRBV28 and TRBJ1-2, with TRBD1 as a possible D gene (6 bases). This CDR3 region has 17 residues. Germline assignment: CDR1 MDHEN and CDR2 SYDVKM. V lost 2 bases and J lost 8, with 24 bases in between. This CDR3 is CASSLSRGGRGILGYTF. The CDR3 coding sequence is TGTGCCAGCAGTTTAAGCAGGGGTGGTAGGGGGATACTGGGCTACACCTTC.

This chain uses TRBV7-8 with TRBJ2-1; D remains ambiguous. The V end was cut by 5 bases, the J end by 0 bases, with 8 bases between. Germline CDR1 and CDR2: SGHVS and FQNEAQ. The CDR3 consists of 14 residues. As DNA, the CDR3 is TGTGCCAGCAGCCAAAGCGCCTCCTACAATGAGCAGTTCTTC. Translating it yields CASSQSASYNEQFF.